The 26 T cell receptor beta chains below come from one sample, sequenced in a study of blood T cells in healthy people across ages. Sample-barcoded 5' priming and a J-beta primer mix drove a second PCR of roughly 6 to 12 cycles. Each CDR3 protein gets one entry after TCRdb re-called the 5' RACE reads with MiXCR. The sample records roughly 1,700,000 distinct CDR3 sequences, 28% being singletons. Sequenced: blood. These receptor sequences come from a woman aged 25 to 45 in good health.

This clonotype has ten or more counts. This sequence joins TRBV29-1 and TRBJ2-1, with D possibly matching TRBD2 (5 bases). The V gene's germline CDR1 is SQVTM and CDR2 ANQGSEA. The CDR3 extends over 13 amino acids. V lost 7 bases and J lost 6, with 16 bases in between. In DNA, the CDR3 is TGCAGCGCTCGGGGTTCCCTGTCCAATGAGCAGTTCTTC. Translating gives CSARGSLSNEQFF.

The genes are TRBV11-2 and TRBJ1-2; no clear D. Between the trimmed V and J ends, which lost 5 bases and 6 bases, there was a span of 13 bases. CDR1 and CDR2 from the germline V gene are SGHAT and FQNNGV. This CDR3 has 13 amino acids. The CDR3 reads CASSPNRRDGYTF. The CDR3 bases are TGTGCCAGCAGCCCGAATCGACGGGATGGCTACACCTTC.

The chain is built from TRBV7-2 and TRBJ2-7; possibly TRBD1 for D (7 bases). Per the germline V gene, CDR1 is SGHTA and CDR2 is FQGNSA. V shed 5 bases and J shed 7 bases, with 15 bases lying between them. The CDR3 sequence is 13 residues long. The CDR3 nucleotides read TGTGCCAGCAGCACGCAGGGGGGATATGAGCAGTACTTC. As protein: CASSTQGGYEQYF.

This clonotype has only a few counts. CDR3 nucleotides: TGCAGTGCTCGAAACCTGGGGCCCGGGGAGCTGTTTTTT. Protein sequence: CSARNLGPGELFF. The rearrangement joins TRBV20-1 to TRBJ2-2; maybe TRBD1 (5 bases). The germline V and J ends were trimmed by 5 bases and 6 bases, with 13 bases remaining between them. The V gene's germline CDR1 is DFQATT and CDR2 SNEGSKA (reference sequence). This CDR3 contains 13 residues.

With respect to this clonotype: This may stem from a read error, because a much larger clone lies one nucleotide away. The V gene is TRBV7-9, the J gene TRBJ1-2, with D uncertain. This CDR3 is built from 14 residues. Germline values: CDR1 SEHNR, CDR2 FQNEAQ (reference sequence). The CDR3 loop reads CVSSRDRANYGYTF. In DNA form, the CDR3 reads TGTGTCAGCAGCCGAGATAGGGCTAACTATGGCTACACCTTC.

This clonotype was observed a few times. The chain links TRBV5-1 to TRBJ2-1; 7 bases align to TRBD1. The CDR3 has 15 amino acids. Germline loops: CDR1 SGHRS, CDR2 YFSETQ. With V trimmed by 0 bases and J by 6 bases, 6 bases remained unmatched. The CDR3, as DNA: TGCGCCAGCAGCTTGGCGGGACAGACACTCAATGAGCAGTTCTTC. Amino acids: CASSLAGQTLNEQFF.

This clonotype has at least ten counts. The chain combines TRBV29-1 with TRBJ2-5, with 7 bases aligning to TRBD1. With 1 base clipped from V and 4 bases from J, the junction kept 9 bases outside the gene matches. CDR3 length: 15 residues. Germline CDR1 and CDR2: SQVTM and ANQGSEA. CDR3: CSVEGRQGLGETQYF. The CDR3 coding sequence is TGCAGCGTTGAAGGTCGACAGGGTTTAGGAGAGACCCAGTACTTC.

V usage is TRBV12-3 or TRBV12-4 and J usage is TRBJ1-5; D is unresolved. This CDR3 comprises 14 residues. With 2 bases removed from V and 8 bases from J, the gap between germline ends came to 13 bases. CDR3 nucleotide sequence: TGTGCCAGCAGTTTATCGGGCCCGATGGAGCCCCAGCATTTT. As protein: CASSLSGPMEPQHF.

V gene TRBV7-9 combines with J gene TRBJ2-3, with a possible D match to TRBD2 (7 bases). This CDR3 is 15 amino acids long. Trimming pared 7 bases from V and 0 bases from J, leaving 14 bases between. Germline V gives CDR1 SEHNR, CDR2 FQNEAQ (reference sequence). The CDR3 protein is CASTWGGSSTDTQYF. The CDR3 region has the DNA TGTGCCAGCACCTGGGGGGGCAGCAGCACAGATACGCAGTATTTT.

This clonotype has just one count. The J gene is TRBJ1-3, the V gene TRBV12-3 or TRBV12-4; 8 bases align to TRBD1. V lost 7 bases to trimming and J lost 5 bases; unmatched junction nucleotides: 7. The CDR3 extends over 14 amino acids. This chain's CDR3 is CASTRQGFRNTIYF. The CDR3, as DNA: TGTGCCAGCACGAGACAGGGGTTTCGAAACACCATATATTTT.

In nucleotides, the CDR3 is TGTGCCAGCAGAAAGTCGTCGGGGGAGAATGAGCAGTACTTC. This codes for CASRKSSGENEQYF. The rearrangement uses TRBV11-2 and TRBJ2-5, with D perhaps TRBD2 (6 bases). This CDR3 is 14 amino acids long. V was shortened by 6 bases and J by 11 bases, with 22 bases between the two germline ends. Germline loops: CDR1 SGHAT, CDR2 FQNNGV.

The J gene is TRBJ2-3, the V gene TRBV15; TRBD2 aligns across 7 bases. CDR1 is LNHNV, CDR2 YYDKDF, per germline (reference sequence). V lost 8 bases to trimming and J lost 9 bases; unmatched junction nucleotides: 14. The CDR3 sequence is 14 residues long. In nucleotides, the CDR3 is TGTGCCACCTCAGACGGGACTACCCCGGGGACGCAGTATTTT. Its protein is CATSDGTTPGTQYF.

This clonotype occurred many times. The chain joins TRBV20-1 to TRBJ2-3; D might be TRBD1 (5 bases). V lost 6 bases, J lost 2 bases, and 9 bases lay in between. Germline values: CDR1 DFQATT, CDR2 SNEGSKA (reference sequence). The CDR3 runs 12 residues. CDR3 nucleotide sequence: TGCAGTGCCAGGGATCACACAGATACGCAGTATTTT. This encodes CSARDHTDTQYF.

The chain couples TRBV12-3 or TRBV12-4 to TRBJ1-2; 7 positions match TRBD1. The CDR3 extends over 14 amino acids. With V trimmed by 6 bases and J by 5 bases, 9 bases remained unmatched. The CDR3 protein is CASRQPGQSYGYTF. CDR3 sequence (DNA): TGTGCCAGCAGACAACCGGGACAGAGTTATGGCTACACCTTC.

This clonotype was found once. The CDR3, as DNA: TGTGCCACCAGTTCCGTGGGGCAGCCCCAGCATTTT. This sequence encodes CATSSVGQPQHF. This sequence joins TRBV24-1 and TRBJ1-5; unclear D gene. V dropped 6 bases and J dropped 7 bases, with 9 bases sitting between them. CDR1 KGHDR and CDR2 SFDVKD come from the germline V gene. The CDR3 has 12 amino acids.

V is TRBV29-1 and J is TRBJ2-1, with 9 bases identical to TRBD2. Looked up from germline, CDR1 is SQVTM and CDR2 is ANQGSEA. With 8 bases clipped from V and 10 bases from J, the junction kept 15 bases outside the gene matches. The length of the CDR3 is 14 residues. CDR3 sequence reads: CSFKWGSGSAEQFF. The CDR3 bases are TGCAGCTTTAAATGGGGTAGCGGGAGCGCGGAGCAGTTCTTC.

Of note for this clonotype: Since a much larger clone is just one base distant, this may be a read error. The V gene is TRBV6-2 or TRBV6-3, the J gene TRBJ2-3, with D perhaps TRBD1 or TRBD2 (6 bases each). Germline values: CDR1 MNHEY, CDR2 SVGEGT. V lost 5 bases, J lost 6 bases, and 15 bases lay in between. The CDR3 extends over 14 amino acids. The CDR3 coding sequence is TGTGCCAGCAGTGTGCGTTTCGGGGGCGATACGCAGTATTTT. It specifies CASSVRFGGDTQYF.

This chain uses TRBV3-1 with TRBJ1-3, with D unresolved. In germline, CDR1 is LGHDT, CDR2 YNNKEL (reference sequence). Trimming stripped 6 bases from V and 0 bases from J, with 12 bases between. This CDR3 spans 15 amino acids. The CDR3 nucleotides are TGTGCCAGCAGGCCTCTGGGAGGCTCTGGAAACACCATATATTTT. Its translation: CASRPLGGSGNTIYF.

In the case of this clonotype: A much larger clone sits a single nucleotide away, making a read error possible. The J gene is TRBJ1-2, the V gene TRBV16; 7 positions agree with TRBD1. With V trimmed by 6 bases and J by 6 bases, 7 bases remained unmatched. The CDR3 extends over 13 amino acids. The germline CDR1 and CDR2 sequences are KGHSY and FQNENV. CDR3 DNA sequence: TGTGCCAGCAGACCCGGGACAGCGGATGGCTACACCTTC. Residues: CASRPGTADGYTF.

This clonotype was picked up a small number of times. V usage is TRBV6-1 and J usage is TRBJ2-3; 7 bases are a match to TRBD1. Germline CDR1 is MNHNS and CDR2 is SASEGT. The CDR3 consists of 14 residues. V lost 11 bases to trimming and J lost 4 bases; unmatched junction nucleotides: 12. CDR3 DNA: TGTGCCTCTTCTACAGGGGATTCGTCAGATACGCAGTATTTT. It yields the protein CASSTGDSSDTQYF.

This clonotype appeared once. A read error may be the cause here, since a much bigger clone is one base away. The genes are TRBV29-1 and TRBJ1-1; the D is unclear. The CDR3 is 11 amino acids. CDR1 and CDR2 (germline): SQVTM, ANQGSEA. This CDR3 reads CCVASNTEAFF. CDR3 in DNA: TGCTGCGTTGCATCTAACACTGAAGCTTTCTTT.

This clonotype has a handful of counts. The chain uses TRBV7-9 and TRBJ2-6; 8 bases line up with TRBD1. The CDR3 is made up of 18 amino acids. The germline gives CDR1 SEHNR, CDR2 FQNEAQ (reference sequence). V lost 3 bases and J lost 0; bases outside the gene matches: 7. In nucleotides, the CDR3 is TGTGCCAGCAGCTTCCGGGACAGGCCGATCTCTGGGGCCAACGTCCTGACTTTC. This encodes CASSFRDRPISGANVLTF. The full variable domain, with the rest looked up from reference TRBV7-9 and TRBJ2-6, is DTGVSQNPRHKITKRGQNVTFRCDPISEHNRLYWYRQTLGQGPEFLTYFQNEAQLEKSRLLSDRFSAERPKGSFSTLEIQRTEQGDSAMYLCASSFRDRPISGANVLTFGAGSRLTVL.

The sample holds many counts of this clonotype. J is TRBJ1-2 and V is TRBV7-2, with D hard to call. The ends were cut back, 0 bases at V and 5 bases at J, with 7 bases in the middle. The CDR3 has 13 residues. Looked up from germline, CDR1 is SGHTA and CDR2 is FQGNSA. The CDR3 spells CASSLAVRYGYTF. The DNA of the CDR3 is TGTGCCAGCAGCTTAGCGGTGCGGTATGGCTACACCTTC.

This clonotype has only a few counts. This chain connects TRBV7-3 to TRBJ2-1, with 9 bases lining up with TRBD1. The J segment lost 4 bases and the V segment lost 5 bases, leaving 6 bases of the junction unmatched. Germline CDR1 SGHTA, CDR2 FQGTGA. The CDR3 is 15 amino acids. CDR3 coding DNA: TGTGCCAGCAGCACACCCGGGACAGGGTACAATGAGCAGTTCTTC. This gives the protein CASSTPGTGYNEQFF.

Regarding this clonotype: This may stem from a read error, because a much larger clone lies one nucleotide away. The chain uses TRBV29-1 and TRBJ2-1; 7 nucleotides agree with TRBD2. After removal of 8 bases from V and 3 bases from J, the junction contained 10 bases not matched to a gene. The CDR3 length is 14 residues. CDR1 and CDR2 from the germline V gene are SQVTM and ANQGSEA. The CDR3 nucleotides read TGCAGCCCTTTGTTAAGGGAGGGCTACAATGAGCAGTTCTTC. Translated, it gives CSPLLREGYNEQFF.

The J gene is TRBJ2-1, the V gene TRBV2; 8 bases map to TRBD1. V gave up 7 bases and J gave up 4 bases; unmatched junction bases: 6. CDR1 SNHLY and CDR2 FYNNEI come from the germline V gene. The CDR3 runs to 14 residues. CDR3 region: CASIGTGSYNEQFF. CDR3 in DNA: TGTGCCAGCATAGGGACAGGAAGTTACAATGAGCAGTTCTTC.